Reported below is one TCR beta chain. Its specificity is not known. The PCR employed 60 Vbeta primers together with 13 Jbeta primers. Libraries were prepared by immunoSEQ multiplex PCR; TCRdb keeps only in-frame clonotypes and omits some of them. The sample lists 130,000 or so clones, more than 60% occurring once. CDR1 is SNHLY and CDR2 is FYNNEI in the germline V gene. J lost 4 bases, V lost 5 bases, and 7 bases had no gene match. CDR3 length equals 14 residues. The source of the sample is a study of cytomegalovirus exposure and HLA in healthy donors. Study-wide findings and caveats: Confirmation was obtained in vitro that a few CMV-associated chains are specific for CMV antigens. In an earlier analysis, most TCR beta V segments were productive about 90% or about 30% of the time. Some V segments, including TRBV6-2 and TRBV6-3, were excluded as indistinguishable.

The specimen sequenced was PBMCs. The chain employs TRBV2 and TRBJ1-1; 7 positions match TRBD1. This receptor was taken from a woman in her forties in good health and CMV-seropositive. This CDR3 is CASSRSDRVTEAFF. The CDR3 region has the DNA TGTGCCAGCAGTCGGAGCGACAGGGTCACTGAAGCTTTCTTT.